This TCR beta chain was obtained from a study of blood T cell repertoires in COVID-19. The CDR3 totals 13 residues. Germline assignment: CDR1 MNHEY and CDR2 SVGEGT. V was pared by 5 bases and J by 12 bases, with 13 bases of the junction left unmatched. Data came from immunoSEQ multiplex PCR; TCRdb stores just in-frame clones and leaves some out. Here the sample spans around 470,000 clones, 80% to 90% being singletons. The material sequenced was peripheral blood. This TCR was recovered from a man younger than 30 with COVID-19, enrolled during active disease. The chain links TRBV6-2 or TRBV6-3 to TRBJ2-7; 7 bases line up with TRBD1. The CDR3 reads CASSRPGQLLGYF. The CDR3 nucleotides read TGTGCCAGCAGTCGCCCGGGACAGCTCTTGGGGTACTTC.